This is a list of T cell receptor beta chains from one sample in a study of T cell changes during pregnancy in multiple sclerosis. The data were produced by immunoSEQ multiplex PCR, yet TCRdb's version contains in-frame clones alone and is incomplete. The sample gives around 73,000 clones, roughly 92% of which show up once; 2.5% to 3.5% is in the top ten. The source was peripheral blood, collected in the third trimester of pregnancy. The receptors derive from a female donor in good health, enrolled as a control in a pregnancy study. Both conserved end residues are part of each CDR3. Fields, in order: J gene, clone size, V gene, D gene, CDR3 DNA, CDR3 protein. D genes are given only for firm matches. Expanded clones get a size class; other rows say once, few or many, or leave the size out.

J gene: TRBJ1-5; clone size: -; V gene: TRBV4-3; D gene: -; CDR3 DNA: TGCGCCAGCAGCCAAGACCCCGGGACAAGTAATCAGCCCCAGCATTTT; CDR3 protein: CASSQDPGTSNQPQHF
J gene: TRBJ1-4; clone size: once; V gene: TRBV5-1; D gene: TRBD1; CDR3 DNA: TGCGCCAGCAGCTTTTCGACAGGGGGTTCGGCTAATGAAAAACTGTTTTTT; CDR3 protein: CASSFSTGGSANEKLFF
J gene: TRBJ1-4; clone size: -; V gene: TRBV28; D gene: -; CDR3 DNA: TGTGCCAGCACTCCTGCAGGTTCGGCTAATGAAAAACTGTTTTTT; CDR3 protein: CASTPAGSANEKLFF
J gene: TRBJ2-1; clone size: -; V gene: TRBV15; D gene: TRBD2; CDR3 DNA: TGTGCCACCAGCCCCCGGCTCGGTCTAGCGGGGGGCAATGAGCAGTTCTTC; CDR3 protein: CATSPRLGLAGGNEQFF
J gene: TRBJ1-2; clone size: -; V gene: TRBV7-9; D gene: TRBD1; CDR3 DNA: TGTGCCAGCAGCCTCGGACAGGATTATGGCTACACCTTC; CDR3 protein: CASSLGQDYGYTF
J gene: TRBJ1-3; clone size: -; V gene: TRBV6-5; D gene: TRBD1; CDR3 DNA: TGTGCCAGCAGTTACTCCAGGGGGTTCACTGGAAACACCATATATTTT; CDR3 protein: CASSYSRGFTGNTIYF
J gene: TRBJ2-7; clone size: -; V gene: TRBV15; D gene: TRBD2; CDR3 DNA: TGTGCCACCAGCAGAGGGGCGGGAGAAGGCTACGAGCAGTACTTC; CDR3 protein: CATSRGAGEGYEQYF
J gene: TRBJ1-2; clone size: -; V gene: TRBV19; D gene: -; CDR3 DNA: TGTGCCAGTAGTCTGCGAGGCTCCAGTGGCTACACCTTC; CDR3 protein: CASSLRGSSGYTF
J gene: TRBJ2-5; clone size: -; V gene: TRBV28; D gene: TRBD2; CDR3 DNA: TGTGCCAGCAGTTTGGGACTAGCGGGGGTCCGGGGGGAGACCCAGTACTTC; CDR3 protein: CASSLGLAGVRGETQYF
J gene: TRBJ2-7; clone size: -; V gene: TRBV4-2; D gene: TRBD1; CDR3 DNA: TGTGCCAGCAGCCAGGGACAGCTCTACGAGCAGTACTTC; CDR3 protein: CASSQGQLYEQYF
J gene: TRBJ1-4; clone size: -; V gene: TRBV2; D gene: -; CDR3 DNA: TGTGCCAGCAGTGAAGGAGCAACTAATGAAAAACTGTTTTTT; CDR3 protein: CASSEGATNEKLFF
J gene: TRBJ2-7; clone size: once; V gene: TRBV5-1; D gene: TRBD2; CDR3 DNA: TGCGCCAGCAGCTTGGCCCCCCTAGCGGGGGGGCTCTACGAGCAGTACTTC; CDR3 protein: CASSLAPLAGGLYEQYF
J gene: TRBJ1-6; clone size: -; V gene: TRBV6-1; D gene: TRBD1; CDR3 DNA: TGTGCCAGCAGTGGAGGGACAGCAAATTCACCCCTCCACTTT; CDR3 protein: CASSGGTANSPLHF
J gene: TRBJ2-5; clone size: -; V gene: TRBV10-3; D gene: -; CDR3 DNA: TGTGCCACCCAAGAAAGGGGCAGTGAGACCCAGTACTTC; CDR3 protein: CATQERGSETQYF
J gene: TRBJ2-3; clone size: -; V gene: TRBV5-5; D gene: -; CDR3 DNA: TGTGCCAGCAGCTTGGGGGCAGTTAGCACAGATACGCAGTATTTT; CDR3 protein: CASSLGAVSTDTQYF
J gene: TRBJ2-6; clone size: -; V gene: TRBV28; D gene: TRBD1; CDR3 DNA: TGTGCCAGCACCGCGACAGGGGGCGGTCCTGGGGCCAACGTCCTGACTTTC; CDR3 protein: CASTATGGGPGANVLTF
J gene: TRBJ2-7; clone size: -; V gene: TRBV19; D gene: TRBD1; CDR3 DNA: TGTGCCAGTAGCACCCCGGGACAGAAAGCCTACGAGCAGTACTTC; CDR3 protein: CASSTPGQKAYEQYF
J gene: TRBJ2-3; clone size: -; V gene: TRBV7-6; D gene: -; CDR3 DNA: TGTGCCAGCAGCTTAGGACAGGCCGATACGCAGTATTTT; CDR3 protein: CASSLGQADTQYF
J gene: TRBJ1-3; clone size: -; V gene: TRBV5-1; D gene: TRBD1; CDR3 DNA: TGCGCCAGTACGTTCGACAGGGATGGAAACACCATATATTTT; CDR3 protein: CASTFDRDGNTIYF
J gene: TRBJ2-5; clone size: -; V gene: TRBV19; D gene: TRBD2; CDR3 DNA: TGTGCCAGTTCCCTCGGGGGGTCCGAGACCCAGTACTTC; CDR3 protein: CASSLGGSETQYF